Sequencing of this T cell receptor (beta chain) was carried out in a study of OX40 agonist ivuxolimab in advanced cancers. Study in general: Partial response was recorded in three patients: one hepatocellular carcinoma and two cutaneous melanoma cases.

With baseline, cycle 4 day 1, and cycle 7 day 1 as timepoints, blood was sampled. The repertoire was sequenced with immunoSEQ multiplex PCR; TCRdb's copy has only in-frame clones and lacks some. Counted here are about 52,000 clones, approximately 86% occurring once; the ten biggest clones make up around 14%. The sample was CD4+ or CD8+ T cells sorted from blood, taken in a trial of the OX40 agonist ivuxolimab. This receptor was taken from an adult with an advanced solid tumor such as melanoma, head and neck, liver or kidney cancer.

This CDR3 is CASSLGGGRWDTEAFF. CDR3 DNA sequence: TGTGCCAGCAGCTTGGGTGGGGGGCGTTGGGACACTGAAGCTTTCTTT. The chain couples TRBV5-4 to TRBJ1-1; possibly TRBD1 for D (6 bases). This CDR3 is 16 amino acids long. CDR1 is SGHNT, CDR2 YYREEE, per germline (reference sequence). V was clipped by 0 bases and J by 3 bases, with 15 bases between them.